The 8 T cell receptor beta chains given below trace back to one sample, sequenced in a study of blood T cell repertoires in COVID-19. Sequencing used immunoSEQ multiplex PCR; TCRdb keeps in-frame clones, though not all of them. The table shows fewer than 250,000 clones, with around 90% occurring only once. Material for sequencing was PBMCs or T cells enriched from blood (not recorded which). The receptors derive from a man aged 30-40 years who had been exposed to COVID-19.

The chain carries TRBV11-1 and TRBJ2-1; 14 bases agree with TRBD2. Germline lookup yields CDR1 SGHAT and CDR2 FQDESV (reference sequence). This CDR3 has 15 residues. Germline trimming cut 6 bases from V and 8 bases from J; bases unmatched to any gene: 6. As DNA, the CDR3 is TGTGCCAGCAGACCCGGACTAGCGGGGGGCCATGAGCAGTTCTTC. The encoded protein is CASRPGLAGGHEQFF.

The rearrangement joins TRBV6-6 to TRBJ1-5, with TRBD1 identical over 7 bases. This CDR3 has 13 amino acids. Germline trimming cut 6 bases from V and 8 bases from J; bases unmatched to any gene: 7. The germline V gene has CDR1 MNHNY and CDR2 SVGAGI (reference sequence). The CDR3 spells CASSDFTGEPQHF. The CDR3 region has the DNA TGTGCCAGCAGCGACTTCACAGGGGAGCCCCAGCATTTT.

The chain combines TRBV5-1 with TRBJ2-7; 7 bases map to TRBD2. Trimming at V came to 3 bases and at J to 7 bases, leaving 10 bases not matched to a gene. This CDR3 has 14 amino acids. Germline V lookup: CDR1 SGHRS, CDR2 YFSETQ. The CDR3 nucleotides read TGCGCCAGCAGCTCCCGGAGCGGGGCCTCTGAGCAGTACTTC. It codes for CASSSRSGASEQYF.

The rearrangement uses TRBV10-3 and TRBJ1-6; TRBD1 matches 10 bases. The CDR3 spans 17 residues. Germline V lookup: CDR1 ENHRY, CDR2 SYGVKD. V was clipped by 3 bases and J by 9 bases; unmatched bases: 11. The CDR3 nucleotides read TGTGCCATCAGTGAAAAATTTGGGACAGGGGTATCTTCACCCCTCCACTTT. It is translated as CAISEKFGTGVSSPLHF.

The chain couples TRBV7-9 to TRBJ1-1; D unresolved. This CDR3 contains 18 residues. CDR1 is SEHNR and CDR2 is FQNEAQ in the germline V gene (reference sequence). V dropped 5 bases and J dropped 0 bases, with 22 bases sitting between them. The CDR3: CASSPSADLTQLNTEAFF. The CDR3 DNA sequence: TGTGCCAGCAGCCCATCAGCGGATTTGACCCAGCTGAACACTGAAGCTTTCTTT.

The chain has TRBV11-1 and TRBJ2-1; no reliable D call. Germline V gives CDR1 SGHAT, CDR2 FQDESV (reference sequence). Trimming pared 1 base from V and 0 bases from J, leaving 4 bases between. The CDR3 is made up of 14 amino acids. CDR3 coding DNA: TGTGCCAGCAGCTTAGATAGCTCCTACAATGAGCAGTTCTTC. Amino acid sequence: CASSLDSSYNEQFF.

V is TRBV19 and J is TRBJ1-5; the D gene is possibly TRBD1 (6 bases). Trimming took off 6 bases at V and 7 bases at J, with 16 bases between the two ends. This CDR3 has 14 residues. The germline gives CDR1 LNHDA, CDR2 SQIVND (reference sequence). The CDR3 protein is CASSGAGGAQPQHF. The CDR3 coding sequence is TGTGCCAGTAGCGGTGCGGGGGGCGCGCAGCCCCAGCATTTT.

The V and J genes are TRBV7-9 and TRBJ1-2, with 8 bases aligning to TRBD1. The CDR3 has 18 residues. Germline values: CDR1 SEHNR, CDR2 FQNEAQ (reference sequence). With V trimmed by 5 bases and J by 1 base, 15 bases remained unmatched. The CDR3 DNA reads as TGTGCCAGCAGCAAAAACACTCGGACAGGGCTGGTTAACTATGGCTACACCTTC. Its protein is CASSKNTRTGLVNYGYTF.